These 2 T cell receptor beta chains were all obtained from the same sample, sequenced in a study of T cell responses to AZD1222 COVID-19 vaccine (dated by TCRdb to the early 2020s). Read against the paper, the sample's time point label means: baseline before first vaccination. The protocol used for the library was the immunoSEQ multiplex PCR assay. TCRdb's version of the immuneACCESS table is confined to in-frame rearrangements and falls short of the full clone set. An unresolved V gene accounts for under half of the shortfall where checked; the remainder is of unknown origin. The sample table records some 36,000 clones; 85% to 90% of these occur just once. The leading ten clones occupy approximately 7% of the sample. The sequences come from peripheral blood, collected on day 0 of AZD1222 vaccination. The receptor set was obtained from an adult in good health.

This clone was detected a few times. The chain employs TRBV7-2 and TRBJ1-2, with D possibly matching TRBD1 (6 bases). V lost 1 base, J lost 7 bases, and 16 bases lay in between. The CDR3 length is 15 residues. CDR1 SGHTA and CDR2 FQGNSA come from the germline V gene. This CDR3 reads CASSLEWGLAAGYTF. CDR3 bases: TGTGCCAGCAGCTTAGAGTGGGGGCTGGCTGCTGGCTACACCTTC.

The chain is built from TRBV5-1 and TRBJ2-2, with 8 nucleotides matching TRBD2. The CDR3 has 17 residues. J was trimmed by 6 bases and V by 0 bases; bases with no gene match: 10. The germline V gene encodes CDR1 SGHRS and CDR2 YFSETQ. This CDR3 is CASSLDPREREPGELFF. As DNA, the CDR3 is TGCGCCAGCAGCTTGGATCCGAGGGAGCGGGAGCCCGGGGAGCTGTTTTTT.